This T cell receptor (beta chain) was observed in a study of blood T cell repertoires in COVID-19. About the study: The analysed material was cDNA or gDNA that came from T cells, B-cell-depleted T cells, or PBMCs.

The V segment lost 0 bases and the J segment 2 bases; nucleotides outside the gene matches: 1. Germline V CDR1 and CDR2: SGHNT, YYREEE (reference sequence). CDR3 size: 15 residues. Measured with immunoSEQ multiplex PCR; TCRdb has only the in-frame clones, and not every one. The sample has fewer than 350,000 clones; about 90% are singletons. J is TRBJ2-7 and V is TRBV5-4; 11 positions match TRBD2. The TCR was taken from a woman aged 25 to 45 with COVID-19, enrolled during active disease. Sequencing was done on a sample of peripheral blood. Here the CDR3 DNA reads TGTGCCAGCAGCTTGGCACTAGCGGGGGCCTACGAGCAGTACTTC. It codes for CASSLALAGAYEQYF.